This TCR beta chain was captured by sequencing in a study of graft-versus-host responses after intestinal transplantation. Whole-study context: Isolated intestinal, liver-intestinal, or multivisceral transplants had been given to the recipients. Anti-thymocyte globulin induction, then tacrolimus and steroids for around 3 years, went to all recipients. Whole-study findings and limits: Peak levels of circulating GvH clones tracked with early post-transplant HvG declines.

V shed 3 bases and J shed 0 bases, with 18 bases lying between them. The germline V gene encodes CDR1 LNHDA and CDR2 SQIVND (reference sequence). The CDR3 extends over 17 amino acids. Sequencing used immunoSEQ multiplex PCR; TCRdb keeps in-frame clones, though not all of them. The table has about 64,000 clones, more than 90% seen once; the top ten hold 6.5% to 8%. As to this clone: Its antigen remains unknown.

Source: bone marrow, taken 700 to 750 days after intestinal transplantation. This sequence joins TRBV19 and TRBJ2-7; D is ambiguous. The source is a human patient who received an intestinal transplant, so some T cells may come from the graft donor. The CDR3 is CASSIRRRTGASYEQYF. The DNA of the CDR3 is TGTGCCAGTAGTATCCGACGACGGACCGGCGCCTCCTACGAGCAGTACTTC.